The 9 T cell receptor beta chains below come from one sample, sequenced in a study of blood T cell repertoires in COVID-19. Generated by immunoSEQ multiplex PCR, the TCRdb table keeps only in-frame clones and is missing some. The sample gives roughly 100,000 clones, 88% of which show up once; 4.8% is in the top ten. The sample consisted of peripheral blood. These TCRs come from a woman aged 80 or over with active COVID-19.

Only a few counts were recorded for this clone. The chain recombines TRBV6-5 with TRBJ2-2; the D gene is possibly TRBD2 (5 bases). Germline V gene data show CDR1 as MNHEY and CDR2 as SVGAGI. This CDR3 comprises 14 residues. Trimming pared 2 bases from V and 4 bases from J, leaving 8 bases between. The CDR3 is CASSYGSATGELFF. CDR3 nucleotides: TGTGCCAGCAGTTACGGTAGCGCCACCGGGGAGCTGTTTTTT.

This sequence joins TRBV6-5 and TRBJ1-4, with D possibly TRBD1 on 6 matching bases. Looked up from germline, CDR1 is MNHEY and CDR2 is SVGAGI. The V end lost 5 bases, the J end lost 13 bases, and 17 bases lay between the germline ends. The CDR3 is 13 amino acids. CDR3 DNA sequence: TGTGCCAGCAGTCGGAGCGTACAGGGTTCACTGTTTTTT. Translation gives CASSRSVQGSLFF.

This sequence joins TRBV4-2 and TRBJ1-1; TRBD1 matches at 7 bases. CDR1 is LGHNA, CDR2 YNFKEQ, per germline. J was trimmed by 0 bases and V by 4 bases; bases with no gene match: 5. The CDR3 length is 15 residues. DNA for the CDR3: TGTGCCAGCAGCCTTGGGACAGCCATGAACACTGAAGCTTTCTTT. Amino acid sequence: CASSLGTAMNTEAFF.

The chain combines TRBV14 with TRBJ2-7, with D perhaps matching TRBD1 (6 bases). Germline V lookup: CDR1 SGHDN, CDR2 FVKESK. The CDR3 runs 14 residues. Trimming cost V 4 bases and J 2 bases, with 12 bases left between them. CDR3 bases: TGTGCCAGCAGCCCTAGCAGGGGCGCCTACGAGCAGTACTTC. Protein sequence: CASSPSRGAYEQYF.

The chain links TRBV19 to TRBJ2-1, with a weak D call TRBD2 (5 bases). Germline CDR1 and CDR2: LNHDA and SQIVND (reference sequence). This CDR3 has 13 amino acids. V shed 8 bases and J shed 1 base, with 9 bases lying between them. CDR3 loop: CASEGRSYNEQFF. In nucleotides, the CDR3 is TGTGCCAGTGAGGGCCGGTCCTACAATGAGCAGTTCTTC.

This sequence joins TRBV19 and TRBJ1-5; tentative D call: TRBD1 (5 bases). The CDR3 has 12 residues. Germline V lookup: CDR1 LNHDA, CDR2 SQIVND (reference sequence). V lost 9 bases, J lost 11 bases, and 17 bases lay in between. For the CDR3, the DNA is TGTGCCAGCGGACACCTATATGGATCCCAGCATTTT. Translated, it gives CASGHLYGSQHF.

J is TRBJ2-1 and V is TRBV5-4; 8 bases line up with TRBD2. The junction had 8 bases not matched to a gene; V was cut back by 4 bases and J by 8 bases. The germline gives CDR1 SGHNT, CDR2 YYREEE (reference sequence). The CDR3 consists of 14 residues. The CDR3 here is CASSPSGSSYEQFF. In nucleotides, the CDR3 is TGTGCCAGCAGCCCCAGCGGGAGCTCTTATGAGCAGTTCTTC.

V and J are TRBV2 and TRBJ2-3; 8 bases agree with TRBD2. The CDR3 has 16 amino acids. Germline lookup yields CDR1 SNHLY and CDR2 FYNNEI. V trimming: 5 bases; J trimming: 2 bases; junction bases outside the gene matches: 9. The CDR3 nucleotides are TGTGCCAGCAGTAGGTTAGGACTAGCTGACACAGATACGCAGTATTTT. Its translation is CASSRLGLADTDTQYF.

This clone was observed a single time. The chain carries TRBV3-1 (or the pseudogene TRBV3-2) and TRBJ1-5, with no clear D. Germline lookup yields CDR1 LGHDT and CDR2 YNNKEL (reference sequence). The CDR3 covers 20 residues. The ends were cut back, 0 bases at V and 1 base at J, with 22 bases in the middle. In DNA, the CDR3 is TGTGCCAGCAGCCAAGATCCCGCCGGATATGAGGCGGGAAGCAATCAGCCCCAGCATTTT. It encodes CASSQDPAGYEAGSNQPQHF.